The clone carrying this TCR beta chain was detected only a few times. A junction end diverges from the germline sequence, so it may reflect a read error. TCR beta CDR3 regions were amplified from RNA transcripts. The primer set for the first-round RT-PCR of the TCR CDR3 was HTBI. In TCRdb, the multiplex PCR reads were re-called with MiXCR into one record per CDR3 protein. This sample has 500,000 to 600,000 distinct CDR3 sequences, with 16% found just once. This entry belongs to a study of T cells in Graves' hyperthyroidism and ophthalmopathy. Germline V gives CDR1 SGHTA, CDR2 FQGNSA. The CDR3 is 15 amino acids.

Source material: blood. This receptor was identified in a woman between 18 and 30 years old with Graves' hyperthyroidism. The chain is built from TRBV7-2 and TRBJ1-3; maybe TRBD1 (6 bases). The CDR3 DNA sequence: TGTGCCAACAGCTTAGTTATAGGGGGAGGAAACACCATATATTTT. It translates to CANSLVIGGGNTIYF.